These 31 T cell receptor beta chains originate from one sample sequenced in a study of OX40 agonist ivuxolimab in advanced cancers. The method was immunoSEQ multiplex PCR; TCRdb's version includes in-frame clones alone and lacks a portion of them. The data contain 60,000 or so clones, approximately 86% of them seen just once; the ten biggest clones take up approximately 11%. Specimen: CD4+ or CD8+ T cells sorted from blood, collected in a trial of the OX40 agonist ivuxolimab. Receptor source: an adult with an advanced solid tumor such as melanoma, head and neck, liver or kidney cancer.

The V call is TRBV19, the J call TRBJ1-2; unclear D gene. Trimming left V 3 bases short and J 1 base short, with 12 bases between. The CDR3 length is 15 residues. Germline assignment: CDR1 LNHDA and CDR2 SQIVND (reference sequence). The CDR3 region has the DNA TGTGCCAGTAGTATGGGTGAGACCCTTAACTATGGCTACACCTTC. Translated: CASSMGETLNYGYTF. The entire variable domain, with the rest obtained from reference TRBV19 and TRBJ1-2, is as follows: DGGITQSPKYLFRKEGQNVTLSCEQNLNHDAMYWYRQDPGQGLRLIYYSQIVNDFQKGDIAEGYSVSREKKESFPLTVTSAQKNPTAFYLCASSMGETLNYGYTFGSGTRLTVV.

V is TRBV2 and J is TRBJ2-7; maybe TRBD1 (6 bases). Trimming removed 7 bases from V and 2 bases from J, with 21 bases in between. This CDR3 is built from 16 residues. Germline CDR1 SNHLY, CDR2 FYNNEI. CDR3 sequence reads: CASTESAGTLAYEQYF. The CDR3 bases are TGTGCCAGCACCGAATCCGCCGGGACATTGGCCTACGAGCAGTACTTC.

The V gene is TRBV9, the J gene TRBJ2-7, with TRBD2 as a possible D gene (5 bases). Deletions cut 4 bases from V and 2 bases from J, with 10 bases between. Germline assignment: CDR1 SGDLS and CDR2 YYNGEE. This CDR3 has 13 residues. The CDR3 DNA sequence: TGTGCCAGCAGCCCCCTCGGGACCTACGAGCAGTACTTC. Protein product: CASSPLGTYEQYF.

This clone was detected once. The chain carries TRBV6-6 and TRBJ2-2; weak D call: TRBD2 (6 bases). This CDR3 has 15 residues. The ends were cut back, 10 bases at V and 0 bases at J, with 15 bases in the middle. Germline V lookup: CDR1 MNHNY, CDR2 SVGAGI (reference sequence). The CDR3 DNA follows: TGTGCCACGGAGGGTGGGGGAACGAACACCGGGGAGCTGTTTTTT. Protein product: CATEGGGTNTGELFF.

This chain connects TRBV5-1 to TRBJ2-7; a weak D match, TRBD2 (5 bases). CDR1 SGHRS and CDR2 YFSETQ come from the germline V gene. The CDR3 runs to 14 residues. The ends were cut back, 0 bases at V and 6 bases at J, with 13 bases in the middle. The CDR3 here is CASSLARDPLEQYF. Written as DNA, the CDR3 is TGCGCCAGCAGCTTGGCTCGGGATCCACTCGAGCAGTACTTC.

The gene calls are TRBV9 and TRBJ1-2; D is perhaps TRBD1 (5 bases). V lost 0 bases and J lost 7, with 7 bases in between. The CDR3 has 12 amino acids. Germline V CDR1 and CDR2: SGDLS, YYNGEE. The CDR3 DNA reads TGTGCCAGCAGCGTAGATGGGGGTGGCTACACCTTC. Its protein product is CASSVDGGGYTF.

The chain links TRBV4-2 to TRBJ1-4, with D possibly TRBD1 on 5 matching bases. CDR3 length equals 15 residues. The germline V gene encodes CDR1 LGHNA and CDR2 YNFKEQ. The V end was cut by 4 bases, the J end by 4 bases, with 13 bases between. The CDR3 DNA is TGTGCCAGCAGCCCGCCGGGGACCGATAATGAAAAACTGTTTTTT. Residues: CASSPPGTDNEKLFF.

This chain connects TRBV9 to TRBJ2-2; D not certain. This CDR3 spans 17 amino acids. V was clipped by 3 bases and J by 4 bases, with 19 bases between them. Germline V gene lookup returns CDR1 SGDLS and CDR2 YYNGEE. The DNA of the CDR3 is TGTGCCAGCAGCGCCCTCGGTTATCCGACGGTCACCGGGGAGCTGTTTTTT. Residues: CASSALGYPTVTGELFF.

The CDR3 DNA follows: TGTGCCAGCAGCTTAGGCCGGGACGGGTACTTGAACACTGAAGCTTTCTTT. Protein: CASSLGRDGYLNTEAFF. The rearrangement uses TRBV7-9 and TRBJ1-1, with a possible D match to TRBD1 (5 bases). CDR1 SEHNR and CDR2 FQNEAQ come from the germline V gene (reference sequence). The CDR3 is 17 residues long. Trimming took off 1 base at V and 0 bases at J, with 15 bases between the two ends.

V and J are TRBV7-2 and TRBJ1-2; no clear D gene. V was trimmed by 2 bases and J by 8 bases, leaving 12 bases between them. From germline, CDR1 is SGHTA and CDR2 FQGNSA. The CDR3 sequence is 13 residues long. The CDR3 loop is CASSLNVQRGYTF. The CDR3 region has the DNA TGTGCCAGCAGCTTAAATGTACAACGAGGCTACACCTTC. The full variable domain, its missing parts supplied by reference TRBV7-2 and TRBJ1-2, is GAGVSQSPSNKVTEKGKDVELRCDPISGHTALYWYRQSLGQGLEFLIYFQGNSAPDKSGLPSDRFSAERTGGSVSTLTIQRTQQEDSAVYLCASSLNVQRGYTFGSGTRLTVV.

This rearrangement joins TRBV5-6 to TRBJ2-2; tentatively, D is TRBD1 or TRBD2 (5 bases each). Germline assignment: CDR1 SGHDT and CDR2 YYEEEE. The CDR3 contains 13 residues. CDR3 sequence reads: CAAGAAGTGELFF. CDR3 DNA: TGTGCTGCCGGGGCAGCTGGGACCGGGGAGCTGTTTTTT.

CDR3: CASRQGYSNQPQHF. In nucleotides, the CDR3 is TGTGCCAGCAGGCAGGGGTATAGCAATCAGCCCCAGCATTTT. This chain uses TRBV27 with TRBJ1-5; D is perhaps TRBD1 (6 bases). Germline CDR1 reads MNHEY; CDR2 reads SMNVEV (reference sequence). The CDR3 is made up of 14 amino acids. V lost 6 bases, J lost 0 bases, and 9 bases lay in between.

The genes are TRBV5-1 and TRBJ1-1; 7 bases are shared with TRBD1. The CDR3 totals 13 residues. J gave up 8 bases and V 2 bases, and 6 bases lay outside the gene matches. CDR1 is SGHRS and CDR2 is YFSETQ in the germline V gene. The CDR3 here is CASSFRGGSEAFF. CDR3 in DNA: TGCGCCAGCAGCTTCAGGGGGGGATCCGAAGCTTTCTTT.

The chain recombines TRBV5-6 with TRBJ1-2; 8 positions agree with TRBD1. The CDR3 covers 13 residues. CDR1 is SGHDT and CDR2 is YYEEEE in the germline V gene. The trim removed 4 bases at V and 4 bases at J, leaving 3 bases unmatched. The CDR3, as DNA: TGTGCCAGCAGCCGCGGGACAGGCTATGGCTACACCTTC. It translates to CASSRGTGYGYTF.

In this sample, this clone turned up many times. The genes are TRBV6-5 and TRBJ2-7; 7 bases line up with TRBD1. This CDR3 has 12 residues. V shed 6 bases, J shed 6 bases, and the junction held 5 bases outside the gene matches. From germline, CDR1 is MNHEY and CDR2 SVGAGI. The CDR3 nucleotides are TGTGCCAGCAGATCGACAGGGCCCGAGCAGTACTTC. Amino acids: CASRSTGPEQYF.

This clone was seen just once. This chain joins TRBV6-5 and TRBJ1-2; 9 nucleotides align to TRBD1. Germline CDR1 reads MNHEY; CDR2 reads SVGAGI. The CDR3 sequence is 14 residues long. The ends lost 6 bases at V and 4 bases at J; junction bases unmatched: 6. DNA for the CDR3: TGTGCCAGCAGGTCCCAACAGGGGGCCTATGGCTACACCTTC. Protein product: CASRSQQGAYGYTF.

The chain employs TRBV5-8 and TRBJ2-7; 7 bases are shared with TRBD2. This CDR3 region has 13 residues. Germline loops: CDR1 SGHTS, CDR2 YDEGEE. V was pared by 3 bases and J by 5 bases, with 5 bases of the junction left unmatched. The DNA for the CDR3 is TGTGCCAGCAGCTGGCGGGGGTTCCACGAGCAGTACTTC. Translated, it gives CASSWRGFHEQYF.

In this sample, this clone turned up once. V is TRBV16 and J is TRBJ1-2, with TRBD1 as a possible D gene (5 bases). The CDR3 runs to 14 residues. Germline V CDR1 and CDR2: KGHSY, FQNENV. V was cut by 5 bases and J by 8 bases, with 18 bases left in between. CDR3 residues: CASSYMLGGDGYTF. CDR3 nucleotide sequence: TGTGCCAGCAGCTACATGCTGGGGGGGGACGGCTACACCTTC.

The count of this clone is one. This chain joins TRBV4-3 and TRBJ2-6; D gene uncertain. V lost 4 bases and J 0 bases, leaving 10 bases between the germline ends. There are 16 residues in the CDR3. Germline CDR1 and CDR2: LGHNA and YSLEER. The CDR3 spells CASSLGPTSGANVLTF. CDR3 DNA sequence: TGCGCCAGCAGCCTCGGGCCAACCTCTGGGGCCAACGTCCTGACTTTC.

This sequence joins TRBV6-5 and TRBJ1-1; TRBD1 might be the D (6 bases). Germline V gives CDR1 MNHEY, CDR2 SVGAGI. Trimming took off 2 bases at V and 5 bases at J, with 12 bases between the two ends. This CDR3 region has 14 residues. The CDR3 DNA is TGTGCCAGCAGTTACCCGGGGGCGAGAACTGAAGCTTTCTTT. It specifies CASSYPGARTEAFF.

This clone was counted a single time. The CDR3 reads CASSDGRYSNQPQHF. The DNA of the CDR3 is TGTGCCAGCAGTGACGGGCGATATAGCAATCAGCCCCAGCATTTT. This chain joins TRBV6-1 and TRBJ1-5; D not certain. CDR3 length: 15 residues. From germline, CDR1 is MNHNS and CDR2 SASEGT. V lost 3 bases and J 0 bases, leaving 9 bases between the germline ends.

Of note for this clone: Here the CDR3 omits its conserved ending phenylalanine or tryptophan, so a read error is the likely source. The rearrangement joins TRBV4-2 to TRBJ1-6; no clear D gene. Germline V gene data show CDR1 as LGHNA and CDR2 as YNFKEQ. V lost 0 bases and J lost 11, with 20 bases in between. This CDR3 is 17 amino acids long. The CDR3 reads CASSQEAGPTNLTPLHL. In DNA form, the CDR3 reads TGTGCCAGCAGCCAAGAGGCCGGCCCAACAAATCTGACACCCCTCCACCTT.

This chain uses TRBV7-9 with TRBJ2-3; D unresolved. The CDR3 is made up of 12 amino acids. V lost 5 bases to trimming and J lost 12 bases, with 15 bases between them. CDR1 SEHNR and CDR2 FQNEAQ come from the germline V gene (reference sequence). The CDR3 coding sequence is TGTGCCAGCAGCCTGAGGACCCGGACCCAGTATTTT. Translation gives CASSLRTRTQYF.

The V call is TRBV27, the J call TRBJ1-1; D ambiguous. Germline lookup yields CDR1 MNHEY and CDR2 SMNVEV (reference sequence). V was pared by 2 bases and J by 0 bases, with 7 bases between. The CDR3 totals 14 residues. Here the CDR3 DNA reads TGTGCCAGCAGTTTAGCCCCCATGAACACTGAAGCTTTCTTT. The encoded protein is CASSLAPMNTEAFF.

This clone occurred a few times. The rearrangement joins TRBV9 to TRBJ2-7; D gene uncertain. This CDR3 is built from 14 residues. Between the trimmed V and J ends, which lost 3 bases and 5 bases, there was a span of 15 bases. The germline V gene encodes CDR1 SGDLS and CDR2 YYNGEE. CDR3 amino acids: CASSAYRTANEQYF. The CDR3 region has the DNA TGTGCCAGCAGCGCCTACAGAACAGCCAACGAGCAGTACTTC. Looking up the rest from reference TRBV9 and TRBJ2-7 gives the full variable domain: DSGVTQTPKHLITATGQRVTLRCSPRSGDLSVYWYQQSLDQGLQFLIQYYNGEERAKGNILERFSAQQFPDLHSELNLSSLELGDSALYFCASSAYRTANEQYFGPGTRLTVT.

This clone is medium-sized by share. The J gene is TRBJ2-2, the V gene TRBV11-2; D is ambiguous. The CDR3 runs to 13 residues. Germline assignment: CDR1 SGHAT and CDR2 FQNNGV. The germline V and J ends were trimmed by 5 bases and 3 bases, with 7 bases remaining between them. The CDR3 loop reads CASSPLDTGELFF. The DNA for the CDR3 is TGTGCCAGCAGCCCCCTCGACACCGGGGAGCTGTTTTTT.

This rearrangement joins TRBV7-8 to TRBJ1-3, with D uncertain. CDR3 length equals 15 residues. The germline CDR1 and CDR2 sequences are SGHVS and FQNEAQ. V lost 2 bases to trimming and J lost 0 bases, with 8 bases between them. The CDR3: CASSLIGPSGNTIYF. In nucleotides, the CDR3 is TGTGCCAGCAGCTTAATCGGGCCCTCTGGAAACACCATATATTTT.

The gene calls are TRBV19 and TRBJ2-7; D could derive from TRBD1 or TRBD2 (6 bases each). The CDR3 is made up of 13 amino acids. Germline-derived CDR1 and CDR2 are LNHDA and SQIVND (reference sequence). The V end lost 5 bases, the J end lost 4 bases, and 12 bases lay between the germline ends. CDR3 coding DNA: TGTGCCAGTAGTCTTACAGGGAGGTACGAGCAGTACTTC. Translating it yields CASSLTGRYEQYF.

The rearrangement uses TRBV4-1 and TRBJ2-7; weak D call: TRBD1 (5 bases). The CDR3 runs to 13 residues. The V end lost 1 base, the J end lost 7 bases, and 11 bases lay between the germline ends. Germline CDR1 reads MGHRA; CDR2 reads YSYEKL. CDR3 region: CASSQGVGPEQYF. CDR3 sequence (DNA): TGCGCCAGCAGCCAAGGGGTGGGGCCAGAGCAGTACTTC.

This chain uses TRBV5-6 with TRBJ2-7, with D possibly TRBD1 on 6 matching bases. Trimming removed 1 base at V and 6 bases at J, with 11 bases between. This CDR3 spans 13 amino acids. Per germline, CDR1 SGHDT and CDR2 YYEEEE. The CDR3, as DNA: TGTGCCAGCAGCTTGACAGGGTCGGTCGAGCAGTACTTC. It specifies CASSLTGSVEQYF.

The CDR3 sequence is CASSFSAGGPQFF. CDR3 coding DNA: TGCGCCAGCAGCTTCTCCGCGGGGGGGCCTCAGTTCTTC. The chain couples TRBV5-1 to TRBJ2-1; TRBD2 matches 9 bases. The trim removed 2 bases at V and 13 bases at J, leaving 7 bases unmatched. Germline V gene sequence: CDR1 SGHRS, CDR2 YFSETQ. The CDR3 runs 13 residues.